These 14 T cell receptor beta chains were sequenced from one sample in a study of cytomegalovirus exposure and HLA in healthy donors. Both 60 Vbeta primers and 13 Jbeta primers went into the PCR. The assay was immunoSEQ multiplex PCR, and TCRdb's table has in-frame clones only and misses some. The sample lists 150,000 to 200,000 clones; about 9% were seen once. The sequenced sample was PBMCs. The source is a woman aged 30 to 39 in good health and CMV-seropositive.

This clone was detected a few times. This rearrangement joins TRBV11-2 to TRBJ1-1; no firm D call. The CDR3 sequence is 14 residues long. Germline assignment: CDR1 SGHAT and CDR2 FQNNGV. With 2 bases removed from V and 1 base from J, the gap between germline ends came to 8 bases. The DNA for the CDR3 is TGTGCCAGCAGCTTAATTGGGCGGAACACTGAAGCTTTCTTT. Its protein is CASSLIGRNTEAFF.

The CDR3 DNA follows: TGTGCCAGCAGCTTCAACTTGGACACTGAAGCTTTCTTT. Its protein is CASSFNLDTEAFF. V and J are TRBV7-3 and TRBJ1-1, with no clear D. Trimming pared 3 bases from V and 3 bases from J, leaving 8 bases between. Germline V gene sequence: CDR1 SGHTA, CDR2 FQGTGA. The length of the CDR3 is 13 residues.

There are a few counts of this clone. The V and J genes are TRBV5-1 and TRBJ2-4; the D gene is possibly TRBD2 (5 bases). Per the germline V gene, CDR1 is SGHRS and CDR2 is YFSETQ. Trimming took 0 bases from V and 2 from J, leaving 6 bases between them. The CDR3 runs to 14 residues. CDR3: CASSLGGSKNIQYF. The DNA of the CDR3 is TGCGCCAGCAGCTTGGGAGGGTCCAAAAACATTCAGTACTTC.

This clone was counted between two and nine times. The V gene is TRBV9, the J gene TRBJ2-5, with 12 bases lining up with TRBD2. V dropped 3 bases and J dropped 3; count of bases not matched to a gene: 6. Germline CDR1 and CDR2: SGDLS and YYNGEE. The CDR3 covers 16 residues. The CDR3 spells CASSGKLAGGKETQYF. CDR3 coding DNA: TGTGCCAGCAGCGGGAAACTAGCGGGAGGTAAAGAGACCCAGTACTTC. The variable domain in full, completed from reference TRBV9 and TRBJ2-5, reads DSGVTQTPKHLITATGQRVTLRCSPRSGDLSVYWYQQSLDQGLQFLIQYYNGEERAKGNILERFSAQQFPDLHSELNLSSLELGDSALYFCASSGKLAGGKETQYFGPGTRLLVL.

Concerning this clone: At one end, the junction sequence differs from germline, possibly due to a read error. The chain links TRBV28 to TRBJ1-1, with a possible D match to TRBD1 (6 bases). Germline values: CDR1 MDHEN, CDR2 SYDVKM. The CDR3 consists of 12 residues. The CDR3: CASCDRNAEAFF. In DNA, the CDR3 is TGTGCCAGCTGTGACAGGAACGCTGAAGCTTTCTTT. The full variable domain, its missing parts supplied by reference TRBV28 and TRBJ1-1, is DVKVTQSSRYLVKRTGEKVFLECVQDMDHENMFWYRQDPGLGLRLIYFSYDVKMKEKGDIPEGYSVSREKKERFSLILESASTNQTSMYLCASCDRNAEAFFGQGTRLTVV.

This chain connects TRBV11-3 to TRBJ2-1; 9 positions match TRBD2. V shed 5 bases, J shed 0 bases, and the junction held 2 bases outside the gene matches. CDR1 SGHNT and CDR2 YENEEA come from the germline V gene. The CDR3 totals 15 residues. CDR3 region: CASSSGGSSYNEQFF. The CDR3 bases are TGTGCCAGCAGCAGCGGGGGGAGCTCCTACAATGAGCAGTTCTTC.

This clone was counted many times. The gene calls are TRBV4-2 and TRBJ1-2; D remains unclear. The CDR3 contains 17 residues. Trimming stripped 1 base from V and 3 bases from J, with 18 bases between. Germline CDR1 LGHNA, CDR2 YNFKEQ. The CDR3 nucleotides read TGTGCCAGCAGCCAAGGAGTTAAACTAACTGTCGACTATGGCTACACCTTC. It specifies CASSQGVKLTVDYGYTF.

This clone was seen a few times. For the CDR3, the DNA is TGTGCCAGCAGCCCCGGGGGTAGCAGTCTTCAAGAGACCCAGTACTTC. Translating gives CASSPGGSSLQETQYF. The rearrangement links TRBV11-2 to TRBJ2-5; D may be TRBD2 (6 bases). With 5 bases removed from V and 2 bases from J, the gap between germline ends came to 18 bases. The CDR3 has 16 residues. Germline V gene lookup returns CDR1 SGHAT and CDR2 FQNNGV.

This chain uses TRBV19 with TRBJ1-1; 9 nucleotides align to TRBD1. This CDR3 comprises 13 residues. Trimming removed 6 bases from V and 4 bases from J; junction bases left unmatched: 3. CDR1 and CDR2 (germline): LNHDA, SQIVND (reference sequence). Written as DNA, the CDR3 is TGTGCCAGTAGGGAGACAGGGGGCACTGAAGCTTTCTTT. Protein sequence: CASRETGGTEAFF.

The chain combines TRBV11-2 with TRBJ2-5, with 9 bases lining up with TRBD2. The CDR3 has 15 amino acids. CDR1 and CDR2 from the germline V gene are SGHAT and FQNNGV. The V segment lost 5 bases and the J segment 5 bases; nucleotides outside the gene matches: 9. The CDR3 loop reads CASSPRASGEETQYF. DNA of the CDR3: TGTGCCAGCAGCCCCCGGGCTAGCGGGGAGGAGACCCAGTACTTC.

The genes are TRBV29-1 and TRBJ1-2, with D tentatively TRBD1 (6 bases). Per the germline V gene, CDR1 is SQVTM and CDR2 is ANQGSEA. Trimming removed 8 bases at V and 6 bases at J, with 19 bases between. This CDR3 is built from 13 residues. CDR3: CSLNRDFGDGYTF. The CDR3 DNA is TGCAGCTTGAACAGGGATTTCGGCGATGGCTACACCTTC. The complete variable domain, with remaining parts taken from reference TRBV29-1 and TRBJ1-2, reads SAVISQKPSRDICQRGTSLTIQCQVDSQVTMMFWYRQQPGQSLTLIATANQGSEATYESGFVIDKFPISRPNLTFSTLTVSNMSPEDSSIYLCSLNRDFGDGYTFGSGTRLTVV.

V and J are TRBV9 and TRBJ2-7, with 11 bases identical to TRBD1. CDR3 length: 14 amino acids. Trimming cost V 4 bases and J 9 bases; bases outside gene matches: 9. Germline CDR1 is SGDLS and CDR2 is YYNGEE. This chain's CDR3 is CASSPRTGGAGQYF. DNA for the CDR3: TGTGCCAGCAGCCCCCGGACAGGGGGCGCGGGGCAGTACTTC.

The J gene is TRBJ2-7, the V gene TRBV5-1; 14 positions match TRBD2. The CDR3 sequence is 18 residues long. V trimming: 4 bases; J trimming: 0 bases; junction bases outside the gene matches: 9. CDR1 and CDR2 (germline): SGHRS, YFSETQ. CDR3 in amino acids: CASSTGTSGSTISYEQYF. The CDR3 region has the DNA TGCGCCAGCAGCACCGGGACTAGCGGGAGCACAATCTCCTACGAGCAGTACTTC.

In this sample, this clone turned up a few times. The chain recombines TRBV2 with TRBJ2-1, with no clear D. The CDR3 totals 15 residues. Germline CDR1 is SNHLY and CDR2 is FYNNEI. V was cut by 4 bases and J by 0 bases, with 10 bases left in between. The CDR3: CASSVGQSSYNEQFF. DNA for the CDR3: TGTGCCAGCAGTGTGGGCCAAAGCTCCTACAATGAGCAGTTCTTC.